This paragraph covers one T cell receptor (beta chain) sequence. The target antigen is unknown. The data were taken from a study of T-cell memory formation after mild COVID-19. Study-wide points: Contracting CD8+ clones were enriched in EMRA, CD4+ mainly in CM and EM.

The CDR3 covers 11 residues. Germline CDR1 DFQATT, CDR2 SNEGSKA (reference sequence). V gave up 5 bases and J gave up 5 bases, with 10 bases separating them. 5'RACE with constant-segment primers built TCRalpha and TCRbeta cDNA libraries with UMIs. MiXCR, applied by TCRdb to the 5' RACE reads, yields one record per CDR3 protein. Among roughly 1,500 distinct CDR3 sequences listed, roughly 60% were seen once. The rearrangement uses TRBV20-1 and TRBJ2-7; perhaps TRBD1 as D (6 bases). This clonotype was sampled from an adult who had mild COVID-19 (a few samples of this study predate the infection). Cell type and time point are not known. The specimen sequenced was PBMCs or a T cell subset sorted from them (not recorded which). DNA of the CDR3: TGCAGTGCTCTACAGGGTAACGAGCAGTACTTC. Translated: CSALQGNEQYF.